The table lists the clone carrying this T cell receptor beta chain with a few counts. Antigen unknown. The assay was immunoSEQ multiplex PCR, and TCRdb's table has in-frame clones only and misses some. The sample holds about 41,000 clones, over 60% seen once. This sample was included in a study of memory CD4+ T cells and cytomegalovirus serostatus. Across the whole study: Of the healthy Belgian adults, 9 were CMV seropositive and about 24 seronegative. Study-level results: A US-trained random forest predicted CMV serostatus with median AUC about 0.92. About 40% of the roughly 160 known CMV-associated TCRbeta sequences appeared in CD4+ memory.

Single viable CD3+CD4+CD8-CD45RO+ cells were sorted as the memory CD4+ T cells. CD4+ T cells were isolated by positive magnetic selection. Material: memory CD4+ T cells from blood. The TCR comes from an adult in good health and CMV-seronegative.

The CDR3 DNA sequence: TGCGCCAGCAGCTGGTCCGGACAGGGAGAAAGTTTCAGTGGCTACACCTTC. Amino acid sequence: CASSWSGQGESFSGYTF. V is TRBV5-1 and J is TRBJ1-2, with 8 positions matching TRBD1. Germline-derived CDR1 and CDR2 are SGHRS and YFSETQ. V lost 3 bases to trimming and J lost 7 bases; unmatched junction nucleotides: 17. The CDR3 runs to 17 residues. Together with reference TRBV5-1 and TRBJ1-2, the CDR3 gives the full variable domain: KAGVTQTPRYLIKTRGQQVTLSCSPISGHRSVSWYQQTPGQGLQFLFEYFSETQRNKGNFPGRFSGRQFSNSRSEMNVSTLELGDSALYLCASSWSGQGESFSGYTFGSGTRLTVV.